This T cell receptor beta chain was obtained from a study of response to subunit inactivated influenza vaccine. Notes on the study in general: Each seasonal influenza vaccination, the authors suggested, recruits few new T cells.

CDR3 size: 16 residues. J lost 5 bases, V lost 4 bases, and 10 bases had no gene match. The V gene's germline CDR1 is MGHRA and CDR2 YSYEKL. Via MiXCR, TCRdb re-called the RT-PCR reads, giving one row per CDR3 protein. The table has approximately 500,000 distinct CDR3 sequences, 10% to 15% seen once. Comment on this clonotype: The antigen is undetermined.

The input for sequencing was PBMCs from blood, taken roughly 45 days after vaccination. This chain connects TRBV4-1 to TRBJ2-1; 8 positions agree with TRBD2. The receptor was derived from a middle-aged man who received an inactivated influenza vaccine. This CDR3 reads CASSRPSGSNNNEQFF. DNA for the CDR3: TGCGCCAGCAGCCGGCCTAGCGGGTCAAATAACAATGAGCAGTTCTTC.